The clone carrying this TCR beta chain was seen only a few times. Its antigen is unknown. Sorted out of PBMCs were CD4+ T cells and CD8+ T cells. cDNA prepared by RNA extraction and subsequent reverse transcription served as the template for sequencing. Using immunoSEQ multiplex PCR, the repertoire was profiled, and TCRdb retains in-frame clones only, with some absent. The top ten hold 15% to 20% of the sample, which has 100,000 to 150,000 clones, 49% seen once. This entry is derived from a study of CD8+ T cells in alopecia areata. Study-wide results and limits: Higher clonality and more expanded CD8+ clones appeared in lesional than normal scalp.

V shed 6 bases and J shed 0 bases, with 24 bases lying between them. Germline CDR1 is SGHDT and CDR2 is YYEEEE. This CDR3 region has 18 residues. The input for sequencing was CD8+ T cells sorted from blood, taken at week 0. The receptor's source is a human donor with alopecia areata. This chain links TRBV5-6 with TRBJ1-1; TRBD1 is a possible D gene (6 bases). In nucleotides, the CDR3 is TGTGCCAGCACCCCTTTTTTGGACAGTGACTTCATGAACACTGAAGCTTTCTTT. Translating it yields CASTPFLDSDFMNTEAFF.